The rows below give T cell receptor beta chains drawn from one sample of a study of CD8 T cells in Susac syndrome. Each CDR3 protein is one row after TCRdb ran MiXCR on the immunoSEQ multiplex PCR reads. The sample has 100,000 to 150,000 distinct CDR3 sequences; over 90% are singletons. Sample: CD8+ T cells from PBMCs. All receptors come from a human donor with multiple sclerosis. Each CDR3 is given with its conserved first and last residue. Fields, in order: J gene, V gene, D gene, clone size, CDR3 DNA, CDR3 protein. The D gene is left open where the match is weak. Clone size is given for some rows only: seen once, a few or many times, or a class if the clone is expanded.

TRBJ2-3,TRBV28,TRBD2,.,TGTGCCACATTAGCGGGGGGGATGACCACAGATACGCAGTATTTT,CATLAGGMTTDTQYF
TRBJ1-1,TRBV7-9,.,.,TGTGCCAGCAGCTCCAGCCAAATGGGGAACACTGAAGCTTTCTTT,CASSSSQMGNTEAFF
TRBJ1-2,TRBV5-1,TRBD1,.,TGCGCCAGCAGCTCAGCCGGGACAGGGTCCACCCGAGGCTACACCTTC,CASSSAGTGSTRGYTF
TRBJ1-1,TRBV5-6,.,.,TGTGCCAGCAGCTTGGTCACAGGCCGGTTGAACACTGAAGCTTTCTTT,CASSLVTGRLNTEAFF
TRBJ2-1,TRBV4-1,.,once,TGCGCCAGCAGCCAAGAATGGGATGAGCAGTTCTTC,CASSQEWDEQFF
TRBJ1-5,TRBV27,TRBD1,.,TGTGCCAGGCCTACCCGTGGGACAGTAAATCAGCCCCAGCATTTT,CARPTRGTVNQPQHF
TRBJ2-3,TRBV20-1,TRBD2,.,TGCAGTGCTAGAGCCACTTTCACGCAGCGGGAGGTCTTTACAGATACGCAGTATTTT,CSARATFTQREVFTDTQYF
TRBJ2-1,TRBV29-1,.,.,TGCAGCGTTGTCGGGGGACCCTACAATGAGCAGTTCTTC,CSVVGGPYNEQFF
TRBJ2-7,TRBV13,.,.,TGTGCCAGCAGCCTAAGAACGGGCGAGCAGTACTTC,CASSLRTGEQYF
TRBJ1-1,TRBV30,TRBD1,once,TGTGCCTGGGCGACCGGGACAGGGGACACTGAAGCTTTCTTT,CAWATGTGDTEAFF
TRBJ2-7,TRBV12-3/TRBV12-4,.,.,TGTGCCAGCAGGCCCGGGTCAGGCGGCTACGAGCAGTACTTC,CASRPGSGGYEQYF
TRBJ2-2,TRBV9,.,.,TGTGCCAGCATCCAGGAGGGAGGAACCGGGGAGCTGTTTTTT,CASIQEGGTGELFF
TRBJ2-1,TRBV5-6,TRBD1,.,TGTGCCAGCAGCTTGTTGGGACAGGGGATAATCTACAATGAGCAGTTCTTC,CASSLLGQGIIYNEQFF
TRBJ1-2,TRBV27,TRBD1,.,TGTGCCAGCAGTTTATCTAACAGGGGGCATTATGGCTACACCTTC,CASSLSNRGHYGYTF
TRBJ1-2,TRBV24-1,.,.,TGTGCCACCACCCACGGCCCGAACTATGGCTACACCTTC,CATTHGPNYGYTF
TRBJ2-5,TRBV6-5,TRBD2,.,TGTGCCAGCAGTTCATCAGTAGCGGGGAAATACCAAGAGACCCAGTACTTC,CASSSSVAGKYQETQYF
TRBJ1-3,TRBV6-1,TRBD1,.,TGTGCCACCCGAGGACAGGGGACTGGAAACACCATATATTTT,CATRGQGTGNTIYF
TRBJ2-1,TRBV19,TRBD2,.,TGTGCCAGTACCCTCGGTGAAATAGCGGGCTACAATGAGCAGTTCTTC,CASTLGEIAGYNEQFF
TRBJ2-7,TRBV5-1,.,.,TGCGCCAGCAGCTTCGGGACTGCTTACGAGCAGTACTTC,CASSFGTAYEQYF
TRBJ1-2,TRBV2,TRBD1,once,TGTGCCAGCAGTCGCCGCGACAGGGAATTATCCTATGGCTACACCTTC,CASSRRDRELSYGYTF
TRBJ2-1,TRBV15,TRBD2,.,TGTGCCACCAGCAGAGATCGGAGCGGGGGTGGTAATGAGCAGTTCTTC,CATSRDRSGGGNEQFF
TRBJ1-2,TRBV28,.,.,TGTGCCAGCAGTTCCGCTACACCTAACTATGGCTACACCTTC,CASSSATPNYGYTF
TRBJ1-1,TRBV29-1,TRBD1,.,TGCAGCGTTCCCTACAGGGGCCGGACTGAAGCTTTCTTT,CSVPYRGRTEAFF
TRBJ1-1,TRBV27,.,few,TGTGCCAGCAGTTTATTAGGGAACACTGAAGCTTTCTTT,CASSLLGNTEAFF
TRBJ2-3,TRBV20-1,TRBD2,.,TGCAGCGCTATAATATTACTAGCGGGAGATGAGGATACGCAGTATTTT,CSAIILLAGDEDTQYF
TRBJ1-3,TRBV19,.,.,TGTGCCAGTACCCATTTGGCAGGGAGTTTCTTCTCTGGAAACACCATATATTTT,CASTHLAGSFFSGNTIYF
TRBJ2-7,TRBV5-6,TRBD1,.,TGTGCCAGCAGATGGGGACAGGGGGGAGTCTACGAGCAGTACTTC,CASRWGQGGVYEQYF
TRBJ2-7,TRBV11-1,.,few,TGTGCCAGCAGCTTTGGGGGGCTGGACGAGCAGTACTTC,CASSFGGLDEQYF
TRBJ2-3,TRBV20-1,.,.,TGCAGTGCTAGGGGCGGAGGCGGCACAGATACGCAGTATTTT,CSARGGGGTDTQYF
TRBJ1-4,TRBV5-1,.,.,TGCGCCAGCAGAGGGGCAACTAATGAAAAACTGTTTTTT,CASRGATNEKLFF
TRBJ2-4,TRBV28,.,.,TGTGCCAGCACAGGGGTGGCCAAAAACATTCAGTACTTC,CASTGVAKNIQYF
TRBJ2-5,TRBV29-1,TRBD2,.,TGCAGCGTTGAGGGACTAGCGGGGCTGAAAGAGACCCAGTACTTC,CSVEGLAGLKETQYF
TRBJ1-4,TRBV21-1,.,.,TGTGCCAGCAGCCGCGCTTCGGACAGGGGTATGTCTAATGAAAAACTGTTTTTT,CASSRASDRGMSNEKLFF
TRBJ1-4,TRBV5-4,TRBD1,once,TGTGCCAGCAGCTCGCCCTCAGACAGGGGTAGAGGTGAAAAACTGTTTTTT,CASSSPSDRGRGEKLFF
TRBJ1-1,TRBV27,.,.,TGTGCCAGCAGTTCCGGGTCGAACACTGAAGCTTTCTTT,CASSSGSNTEAFF
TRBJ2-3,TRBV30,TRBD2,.,TGTGCCTCCCATTCGGGCGGGGGACTAGATACGCAGTATTTT,CASHSGGGLDTQYF
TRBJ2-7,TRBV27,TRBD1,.,TGTGCCAGCAGTCCTTCCACAGGGGGCGAGCAGTACTTC,CASSPSTGGEQYF
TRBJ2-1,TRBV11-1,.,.,TGTGCCAGCAGCCCCCGCCGTGTGGGAGCGGAGACACTCTCCTACAATGAGCAGTTCTTC,CASSPRRVGAETLSYNEQFF
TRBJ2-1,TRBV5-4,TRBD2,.,TGTGCCAGCAGCTTTCGAGTTCGATTGACTAGCGGGAACGATGAGCAGTTCTTC,CASSFRVRLTSGNDEQFF
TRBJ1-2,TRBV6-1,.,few,TGTGCCAGCAGCCCAGACGTCTATGGCTACACCTTC,CASSPDVYGYTF
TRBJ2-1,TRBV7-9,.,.,TGTGCCAGCAGCTCGGGCCGGGGCCAGGGCAATGAGCAGTTCTTC,CASSSGRGQGNEQFF
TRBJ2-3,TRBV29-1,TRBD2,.,TGCAGCGTTGAAGCCATCGCACTAGCGGGAGTGGCAGATACGCAGTATTTT,CSVEAIALAGVADTQYF
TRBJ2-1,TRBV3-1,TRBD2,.,TGTGCCAGCAGCCTATTGCGGGGGGGATACAATGAGCAGTTCTTC,CASSLLRGGYNEQFF
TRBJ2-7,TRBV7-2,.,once,TGTGCCAGCAGCTTAGCGGTCGGGGGCACTTCGTACGAGCAGTACTTC,CASSLAVGGTSYEQYF
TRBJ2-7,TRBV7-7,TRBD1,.,TGTGCCAGCAGCCCGCCCAACCGACAGGGGTCTTACGAGCAGTACTTC,CASSPPNRQGSYEQYF
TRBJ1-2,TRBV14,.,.,TGTGCCAGCAGCCACGAAGGGGAAGTCTTTGGCTACACCTTC,CASSHEGEVFGYTF
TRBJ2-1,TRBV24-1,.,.,TGTGCCACCAGTAAAAGGGGGAGCTCCTACAATGAGCAGTTCTTC,CATSKRGSSYNEQFF
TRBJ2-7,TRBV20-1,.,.,TGCAGTGCTAGAACCGAGGGCAGGTCCTACGAGCAGTACTTC,CSARTEGRSYEQYF
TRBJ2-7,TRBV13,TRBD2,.,TGTGCCAGCAATCGACGGGGGGTGGAAATCTACGAGCAGTACTTC,CASNRRGVEIYEQYF
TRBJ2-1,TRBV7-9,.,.,TGTGCCAGCAGCTTAGGAGCGCTTGAGCAGTTCTTC,CASSLGALEQFF
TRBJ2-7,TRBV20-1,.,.,TGCAGTGCTAGAGATCAGAGAGGGGTTGGCAGGGACGAGCAGTACTTC,CSARDQRGVGRDEQYF
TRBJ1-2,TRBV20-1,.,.,TGCAGTGCCATCAGGGTGGGCTATGGCTACACCTTC,CSAIRVGYGYTF
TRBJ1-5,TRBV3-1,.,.,TGTGCCAGCAGCCAATCAGGGAGCAATCAGCCCCAGCATTTT,CASSQSGSNQPQHF
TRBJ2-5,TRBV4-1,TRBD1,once,TGCGCCAGCAGCCAAGATGTGGGACAGCAAGAGACCCAGTACTTC,CASSQDVGQQETQYF
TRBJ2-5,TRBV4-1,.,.,TGCGCCAGCAGCCAAGATCCCGGGGCCCAAGAGACCCAGTACTTC,CASSQDPGAQETQYF